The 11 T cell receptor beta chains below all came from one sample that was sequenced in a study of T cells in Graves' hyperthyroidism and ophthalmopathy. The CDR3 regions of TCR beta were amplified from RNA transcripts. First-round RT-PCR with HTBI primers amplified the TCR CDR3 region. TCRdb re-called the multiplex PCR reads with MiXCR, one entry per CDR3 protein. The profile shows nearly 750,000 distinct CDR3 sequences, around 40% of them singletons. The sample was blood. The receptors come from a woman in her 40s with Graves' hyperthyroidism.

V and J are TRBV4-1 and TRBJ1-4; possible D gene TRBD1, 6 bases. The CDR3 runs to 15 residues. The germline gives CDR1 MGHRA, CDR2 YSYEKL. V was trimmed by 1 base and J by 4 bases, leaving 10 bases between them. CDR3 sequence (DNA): TGCGCCAGCAGCCAAGTACAGGGTCGTAATGAAAAACTGTTTTTT. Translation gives CASSQVQGRNEKLFF.

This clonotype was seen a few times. The CDR3 region has the DNA TGCGCCAGCAGTGGGCCGGAAGGTGGCAGACGAACTATAGCGGGGGGGATTAACGAGCAGTACTTC. Translated: CASSGPEGGRRTIAGGINEQYF. The chain carries TRBV10-1 and TRBJ2-7, with TRBD2 matching over 11 bases. V shed 4 bases, J shed 5 bases, and the junction held 28 bases outside the gene matches. There are 22 residues in the CDR3. The germline V gene has CDR1 WNHNN and CDR2 SYGVQD (reference sequence).

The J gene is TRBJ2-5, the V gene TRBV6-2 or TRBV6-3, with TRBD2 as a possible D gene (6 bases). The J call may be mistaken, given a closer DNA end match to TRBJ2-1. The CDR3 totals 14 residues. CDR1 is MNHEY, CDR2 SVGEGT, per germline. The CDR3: CASSYSDYRGEQFF. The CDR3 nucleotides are TGTGCCAGCAGTTACTCGGACTATCGGGGTGAGCAGTTCTTC.

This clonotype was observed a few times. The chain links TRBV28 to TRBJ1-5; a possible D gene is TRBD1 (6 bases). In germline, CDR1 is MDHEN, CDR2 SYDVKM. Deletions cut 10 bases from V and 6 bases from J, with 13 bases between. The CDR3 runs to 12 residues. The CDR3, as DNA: TGTGCCACCGCGACAGGAAGTCAGCCCCAGCATTTT. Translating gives CATATGSQPQHF. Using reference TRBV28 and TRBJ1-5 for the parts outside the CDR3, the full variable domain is DVKVTQSSRYLVKRTGEKVFLECVQDMDHENMFWYRQDPGLGLRLIYFSYDVKMKEKGDIPEGYSVSREKKERFSLILESASTNQTSMYLCATATGSQPQHFGDGTRLSIL.

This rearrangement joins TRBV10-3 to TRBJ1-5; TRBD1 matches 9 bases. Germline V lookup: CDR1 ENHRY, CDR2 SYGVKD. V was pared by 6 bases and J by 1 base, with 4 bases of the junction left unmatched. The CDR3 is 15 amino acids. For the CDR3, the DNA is TGTGCCATCAGCTTACAGGGGGCGAGCAATCAGCCCCAGCATTTT. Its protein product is CAISLQGASNQPQHF.

CDR3 DNA: TGTGCCATCAGTCCGAGCATTGACAGGGCTGGATCACCCCTCCACTTT. Amino acid sequence: CAISPSIDRAGSPLHF. The gene calls are TRBV10-3 and TRBJ1-6; 7 bases are a match to TRBD1. The CDR3 has 16 residues. CDR1 is ENHRY and CDR2 is SYGVKD in the germline V gene. Trimming at V came to 5 bases and at J to 10 bases, leaving 14 bases not matched to a gene.

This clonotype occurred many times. Here the CDR3 DNA reads TGTGCCAGCGCCGGGAGGAGCTATGGCTACACCTTC. It specifies CASAGRSYGYTF. V usage is TRBV12-3 or TRBV12-4 and J usage is TRBJ1-2; D remains ambiguous. The germline V and J ends were trimmed by 8 bases and 4 bases, with 11 bases remaining between them. The CDR3 has 12 amino acids.

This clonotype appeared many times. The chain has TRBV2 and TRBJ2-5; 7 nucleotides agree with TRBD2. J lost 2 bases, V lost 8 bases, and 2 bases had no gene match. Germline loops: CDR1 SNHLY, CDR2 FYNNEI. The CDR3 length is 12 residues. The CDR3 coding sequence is TGTGCCAGCGGGGGAGGGCAAGAGACCCAGTACTTC. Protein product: CASGGGQETQYF.

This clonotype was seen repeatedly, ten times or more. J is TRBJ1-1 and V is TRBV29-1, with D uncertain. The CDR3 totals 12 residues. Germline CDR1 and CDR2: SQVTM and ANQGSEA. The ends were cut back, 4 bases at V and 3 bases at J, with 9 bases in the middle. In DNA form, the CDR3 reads TGCAGCGTTGCACCAGGAGACACTGAAGCTTTCTTT. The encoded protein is CSVAPGDTEAFF.

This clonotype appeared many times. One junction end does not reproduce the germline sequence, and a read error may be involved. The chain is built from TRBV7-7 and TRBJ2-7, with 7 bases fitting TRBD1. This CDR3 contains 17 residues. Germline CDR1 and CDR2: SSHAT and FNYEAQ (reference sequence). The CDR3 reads CASSLVDGTENSYEQYF. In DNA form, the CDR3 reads TGTGCTAGCAGCTTAGTGGACGGGACAGAAAACTCCTACGAGCAGTACTTC.

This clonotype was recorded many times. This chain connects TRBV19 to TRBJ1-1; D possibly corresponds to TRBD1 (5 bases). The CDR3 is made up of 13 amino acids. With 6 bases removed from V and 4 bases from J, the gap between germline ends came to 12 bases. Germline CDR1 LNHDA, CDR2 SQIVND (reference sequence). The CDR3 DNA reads TGTGCCAGTAGGTCGGTGGGGCGCACTGAAGCTTTCTTT. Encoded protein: CASRSVGRTEAFF.